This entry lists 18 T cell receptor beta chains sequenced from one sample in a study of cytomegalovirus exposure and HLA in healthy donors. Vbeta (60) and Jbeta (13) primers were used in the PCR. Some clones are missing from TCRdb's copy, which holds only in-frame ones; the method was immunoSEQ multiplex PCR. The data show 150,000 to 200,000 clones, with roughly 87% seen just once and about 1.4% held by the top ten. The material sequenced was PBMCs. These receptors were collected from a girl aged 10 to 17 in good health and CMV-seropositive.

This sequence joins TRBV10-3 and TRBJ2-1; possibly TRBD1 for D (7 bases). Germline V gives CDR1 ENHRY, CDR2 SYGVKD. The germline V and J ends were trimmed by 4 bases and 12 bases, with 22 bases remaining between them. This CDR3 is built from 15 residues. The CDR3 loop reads CAISVGGQPSPGQFF. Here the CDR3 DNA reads TGTGCCATCAGTGTCGGGGGACAGCCATCCCCTGGGCAGTTCTTC.

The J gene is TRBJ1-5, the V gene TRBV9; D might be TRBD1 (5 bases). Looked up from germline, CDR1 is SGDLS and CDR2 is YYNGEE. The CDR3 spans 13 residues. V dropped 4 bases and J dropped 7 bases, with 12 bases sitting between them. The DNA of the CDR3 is TGTGCCAGCAGCCGGCAGGGAGGACAGCCCCAGCATTTT. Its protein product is CASSRQGGQPQHF.

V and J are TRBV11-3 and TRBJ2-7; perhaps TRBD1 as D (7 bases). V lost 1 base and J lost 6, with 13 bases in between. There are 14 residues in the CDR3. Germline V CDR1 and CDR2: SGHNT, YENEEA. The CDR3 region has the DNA TGTGCCAGCAGCTTAGGTCACAGGGGAGGCGAGCAGTACTTC. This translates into CASSLGHRGGEQYF.

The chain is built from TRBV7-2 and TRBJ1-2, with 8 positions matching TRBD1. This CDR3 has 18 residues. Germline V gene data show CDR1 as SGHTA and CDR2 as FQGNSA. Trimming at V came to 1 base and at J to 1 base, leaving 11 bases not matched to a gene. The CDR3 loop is CASSLGLTGEWDNYGYTF. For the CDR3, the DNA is TGTGCCAGCAGCTTAGGGCTGACAGGGGAATGGGATAACTATGGCTACACCTTC. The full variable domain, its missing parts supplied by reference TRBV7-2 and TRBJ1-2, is GAGVSQSPSNKVTEKGKDVELRCDPISGHTALYWYRQSLGQGLEFLIYFQGNSAPDKSGLPSDRFSAERTGGSVSTLTIQRTQQEDSAVYLCASSLGLTGEWDNYGYTFGSGTRLTVV.

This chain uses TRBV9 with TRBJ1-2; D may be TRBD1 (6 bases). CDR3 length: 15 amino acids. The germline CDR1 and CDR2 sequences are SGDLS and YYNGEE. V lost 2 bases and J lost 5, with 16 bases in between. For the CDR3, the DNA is TGTGCCAGCAGCGTGAACCTAGACAGGCCGTATGGCTACACCTTC. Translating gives CASSVNLDRPYGYTF. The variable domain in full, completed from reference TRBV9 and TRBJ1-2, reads DSGVTQTPKHLITATGQRVTLRCSPRSGDLSVYWYQQSLDQGLQFLIQYYNGEERAKGNILERFSAQQFPDLHSELNLSSLELGDSALYFCASSVNLDRPYGYTFGSGTRLTVV.

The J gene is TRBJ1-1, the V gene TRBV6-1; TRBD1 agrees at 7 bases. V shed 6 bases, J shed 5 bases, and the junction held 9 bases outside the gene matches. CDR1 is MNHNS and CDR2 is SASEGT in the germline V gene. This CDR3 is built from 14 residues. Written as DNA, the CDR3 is TGTGCCAGCAGAAGAACAGGGGAAGGGACTGAAGCTTTCTTT. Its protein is CASRRTGEGTEAFF.

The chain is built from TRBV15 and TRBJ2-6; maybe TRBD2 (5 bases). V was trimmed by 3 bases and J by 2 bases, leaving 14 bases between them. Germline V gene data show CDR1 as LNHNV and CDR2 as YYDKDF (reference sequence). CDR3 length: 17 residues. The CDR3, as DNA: TGTGCCACCAGCAGGGACCGCCCGCGGGCTGGGGCCAACGTCCTGACTTTC. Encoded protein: CATSRDRPRAGANVLTF.

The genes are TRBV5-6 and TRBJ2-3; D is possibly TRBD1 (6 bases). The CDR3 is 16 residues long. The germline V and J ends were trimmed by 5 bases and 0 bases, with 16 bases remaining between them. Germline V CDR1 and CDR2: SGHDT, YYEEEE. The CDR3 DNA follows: TGTGCCAGCAGTCCCCTGGGGGCGAGGAGCACAGATACGCAGTATTTT. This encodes CASSPLGARSTDTQYF.

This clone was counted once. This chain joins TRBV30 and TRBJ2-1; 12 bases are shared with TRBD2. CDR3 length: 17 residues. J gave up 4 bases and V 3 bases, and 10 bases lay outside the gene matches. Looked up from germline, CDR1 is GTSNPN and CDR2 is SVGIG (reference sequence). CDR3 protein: CAWSPRGTSGGYNEQFF. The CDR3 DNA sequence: TGTGCCTGGAGCCCCCGGGGAACTAGCGGGGGGTACAATGAGCAGTTCTTC.

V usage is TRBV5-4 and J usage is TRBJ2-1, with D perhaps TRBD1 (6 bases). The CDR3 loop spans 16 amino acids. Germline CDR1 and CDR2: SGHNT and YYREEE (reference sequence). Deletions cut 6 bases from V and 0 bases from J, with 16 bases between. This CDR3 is CASTQTGSGSYNEQFF. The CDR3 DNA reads TGTGCCAGCACCCAAACAGGGTCAGGCTCCTACAATGAGCAGTTCTTC.

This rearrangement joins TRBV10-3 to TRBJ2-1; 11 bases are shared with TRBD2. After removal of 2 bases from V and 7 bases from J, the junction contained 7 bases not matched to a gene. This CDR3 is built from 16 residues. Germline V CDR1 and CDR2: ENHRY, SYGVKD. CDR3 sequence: CAISETSGSWGNEQFF. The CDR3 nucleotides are TGTGCCATCAGTGAGACTAGCGGGAGTTGGGGGAATGAGCAGTTCTTC.

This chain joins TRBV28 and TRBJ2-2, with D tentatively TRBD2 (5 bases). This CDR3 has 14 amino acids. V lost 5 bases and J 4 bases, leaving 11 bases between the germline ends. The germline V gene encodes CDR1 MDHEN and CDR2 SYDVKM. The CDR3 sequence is CASSGVGSTGELFF. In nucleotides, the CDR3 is TGTGCCAGCAGTGGGGTTGGGAGCACCGGGGAGCTGTTTTTT.

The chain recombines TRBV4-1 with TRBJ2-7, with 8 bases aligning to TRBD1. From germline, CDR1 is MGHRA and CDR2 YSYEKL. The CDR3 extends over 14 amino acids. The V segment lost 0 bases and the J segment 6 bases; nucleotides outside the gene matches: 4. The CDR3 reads CASSQENTGGEQYF. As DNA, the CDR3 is TGCGCCAGCAGCCAAGAAAACACAGGGGGCGAGCAGTACTTC.

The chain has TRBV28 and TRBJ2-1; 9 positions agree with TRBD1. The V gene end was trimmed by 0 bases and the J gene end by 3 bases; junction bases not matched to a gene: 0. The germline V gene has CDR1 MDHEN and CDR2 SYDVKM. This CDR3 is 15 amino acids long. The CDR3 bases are TGTGCCAGCAGTTTATGGACAGGGGGCTACAATGAGCAGTTCTTC. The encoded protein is CASSLWTGGYNEQFF.

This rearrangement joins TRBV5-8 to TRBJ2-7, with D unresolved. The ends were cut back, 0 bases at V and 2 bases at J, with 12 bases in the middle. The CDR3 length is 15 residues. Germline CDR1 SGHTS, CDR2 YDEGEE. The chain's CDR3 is CASSLAPDGTYEQYF. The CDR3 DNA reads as TGTGCCAGCAGCTTGGCTCCCGATGGCACCTACGAGCAGTACTTC. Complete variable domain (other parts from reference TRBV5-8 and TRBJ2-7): EAGVTQSPTHLIKTRGQQATLRCSPISGHTSVYWYQQALGLGLQFLLWYDEGEERNRGNFPPRFSGRQFPNYSSELNVNALELEDSALYLCASSLAPDGTYEQYFGPGTRLTVT.

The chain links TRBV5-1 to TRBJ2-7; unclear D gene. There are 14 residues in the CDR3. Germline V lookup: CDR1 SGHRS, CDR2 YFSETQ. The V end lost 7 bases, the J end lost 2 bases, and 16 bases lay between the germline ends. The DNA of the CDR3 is TGCGCCAGCCGCCGGGTGGTTTCAGCCTACGAGCAGTACTTC. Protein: CASRRVVSAYEQYF.

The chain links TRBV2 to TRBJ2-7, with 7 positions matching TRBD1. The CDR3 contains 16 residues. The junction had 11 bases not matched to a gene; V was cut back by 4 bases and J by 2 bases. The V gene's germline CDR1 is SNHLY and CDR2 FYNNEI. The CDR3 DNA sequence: TGTGCCAGCAGTGGTACAGGGGAAAAGCTAACCTACGAGCAGTACTTC. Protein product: CASSGTGEKLTYEQYF.

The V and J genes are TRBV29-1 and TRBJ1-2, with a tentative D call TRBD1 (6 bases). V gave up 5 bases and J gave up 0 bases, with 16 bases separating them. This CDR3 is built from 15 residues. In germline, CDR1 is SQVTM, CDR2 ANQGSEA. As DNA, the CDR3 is TGCAGCGTTCCGGGGGGGGCACTTCCTAACTATGGCTACACCTTC. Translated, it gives CSVPGGALPNYGYTF.